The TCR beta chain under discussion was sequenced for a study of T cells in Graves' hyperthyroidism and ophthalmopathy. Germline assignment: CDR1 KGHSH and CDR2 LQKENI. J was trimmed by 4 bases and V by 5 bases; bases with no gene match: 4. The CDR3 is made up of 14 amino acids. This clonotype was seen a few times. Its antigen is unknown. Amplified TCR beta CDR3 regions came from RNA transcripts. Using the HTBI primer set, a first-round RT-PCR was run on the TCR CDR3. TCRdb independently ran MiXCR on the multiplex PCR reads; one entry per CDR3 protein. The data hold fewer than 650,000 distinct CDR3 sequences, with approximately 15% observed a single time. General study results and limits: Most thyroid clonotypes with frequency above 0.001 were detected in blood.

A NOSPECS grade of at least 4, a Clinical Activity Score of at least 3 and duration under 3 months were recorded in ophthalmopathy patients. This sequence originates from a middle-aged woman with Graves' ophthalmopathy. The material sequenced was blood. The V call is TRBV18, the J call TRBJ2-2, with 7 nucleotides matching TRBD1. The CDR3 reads CASSRRQGTGELFF. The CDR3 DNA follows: TGTGCCAGCTCAAGACGACAGGGCACCGGGGAGCTGTTTTTT. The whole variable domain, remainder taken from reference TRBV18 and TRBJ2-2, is NAGVMQNPRHLVRRRGQEARLRCSPMKGHSHVYWYRQLPEEGLKFMVYLQKENIIDESGMPKERFSAEFPKEGPSILRIQQVVRGDSAAYFCASSRRQGTGELFFGEGSRLTVL.